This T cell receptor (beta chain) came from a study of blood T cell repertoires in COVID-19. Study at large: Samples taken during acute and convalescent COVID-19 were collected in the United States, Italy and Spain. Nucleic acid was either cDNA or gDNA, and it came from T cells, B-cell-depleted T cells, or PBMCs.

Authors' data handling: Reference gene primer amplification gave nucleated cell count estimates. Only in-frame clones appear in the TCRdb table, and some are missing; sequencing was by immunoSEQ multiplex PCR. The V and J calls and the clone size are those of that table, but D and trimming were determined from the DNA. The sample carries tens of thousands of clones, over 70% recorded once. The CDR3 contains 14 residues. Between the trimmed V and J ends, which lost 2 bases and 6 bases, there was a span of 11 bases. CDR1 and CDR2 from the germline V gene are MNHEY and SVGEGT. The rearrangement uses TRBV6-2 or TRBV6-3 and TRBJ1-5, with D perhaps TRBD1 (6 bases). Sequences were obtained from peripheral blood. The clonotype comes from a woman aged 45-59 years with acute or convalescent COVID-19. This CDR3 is CASSYRDMGQPQHF. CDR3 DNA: TGTGCCAGCAGTTACAGGGACATGGGTCAGCCCCAGCATTTT.